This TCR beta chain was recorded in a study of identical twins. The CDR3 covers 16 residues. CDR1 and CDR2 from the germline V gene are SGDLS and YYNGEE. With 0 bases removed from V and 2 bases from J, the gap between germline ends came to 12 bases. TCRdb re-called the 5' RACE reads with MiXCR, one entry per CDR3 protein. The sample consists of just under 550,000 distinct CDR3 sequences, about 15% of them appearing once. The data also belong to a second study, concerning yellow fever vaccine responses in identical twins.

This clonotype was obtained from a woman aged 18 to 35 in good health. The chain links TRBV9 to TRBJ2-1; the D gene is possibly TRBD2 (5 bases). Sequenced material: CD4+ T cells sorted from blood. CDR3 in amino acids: CASSVGGSGTYNEQFF. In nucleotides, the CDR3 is TGTGCCAGCAGCGTAGGAGGGAGCGGAACCTACAATGAGCAGTTCTTC.